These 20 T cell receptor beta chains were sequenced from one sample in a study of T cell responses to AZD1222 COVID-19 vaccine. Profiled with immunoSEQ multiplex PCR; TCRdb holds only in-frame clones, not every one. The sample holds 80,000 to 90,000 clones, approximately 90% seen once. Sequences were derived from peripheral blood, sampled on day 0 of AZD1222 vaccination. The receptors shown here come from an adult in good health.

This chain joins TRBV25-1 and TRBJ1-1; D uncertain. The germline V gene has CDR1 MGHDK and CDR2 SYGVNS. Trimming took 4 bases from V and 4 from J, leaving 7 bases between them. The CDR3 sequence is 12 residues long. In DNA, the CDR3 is TGTGCCAGCAGTGTAGGTCTCACTGAAGCTTTCTTT. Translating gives CASSVGLTEAFF. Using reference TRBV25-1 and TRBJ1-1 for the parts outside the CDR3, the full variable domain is EADIYQTPRYLVIGTGKKITLECSQTMGHDKMYWYQQDPGMELHLIHYSYGVNSTEKGDLSSESTVSRIRTEHFPLTLESARPSHTSQYLCASSVGLTEAFFGQGTRLTVV.

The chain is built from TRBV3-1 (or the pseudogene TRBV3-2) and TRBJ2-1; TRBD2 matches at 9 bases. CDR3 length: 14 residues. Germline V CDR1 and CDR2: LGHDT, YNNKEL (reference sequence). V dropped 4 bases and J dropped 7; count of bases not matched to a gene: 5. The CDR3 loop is CASSPSGRINEQFF. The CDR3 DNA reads TGTGCCAGCAGCCCCAGCGGGAGGATTAATGAGCAGTTCTTC.

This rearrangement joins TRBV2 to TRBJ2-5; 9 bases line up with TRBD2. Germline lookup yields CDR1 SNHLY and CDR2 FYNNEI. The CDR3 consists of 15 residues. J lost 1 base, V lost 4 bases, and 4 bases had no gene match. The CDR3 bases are TGTGCCAGCAGTGTCAGGCGGGGGGGCCAAGAGACCCAGTACTTC. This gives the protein CASSVRRGGQETQYF.

The CDR3 DNA sequence: TGTGCCACCAGCAGAGATCGGTGGGGGGAGCTGTTTTTT. This encodes CATSRDRWGELFF. The V call is TRBV15, the J call TRBJ2-2; no definite D call. The CDR3 spans 13 residues. Trimming cost V 0 bases and J 8 bases, with 7 bases left between them. The germline gives CDR1 LNHNV, CDR2 YYDKDF (reference sequence).

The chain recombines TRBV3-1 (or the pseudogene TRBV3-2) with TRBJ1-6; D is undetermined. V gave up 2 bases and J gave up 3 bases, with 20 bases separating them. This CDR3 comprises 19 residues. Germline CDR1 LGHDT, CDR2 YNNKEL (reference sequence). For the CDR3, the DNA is TGTGCCAGCAGCCAAAAGATCTCCCTTAGCGGGGTCTATAATTCACCCCTCCACTTT. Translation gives CASSQKISLSGVYNSPLHF.

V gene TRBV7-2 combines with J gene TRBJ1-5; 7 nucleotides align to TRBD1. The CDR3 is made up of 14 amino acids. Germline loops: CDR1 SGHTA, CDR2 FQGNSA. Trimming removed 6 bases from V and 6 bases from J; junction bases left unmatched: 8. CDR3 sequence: CASSPPGGTQPQHF. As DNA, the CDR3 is TGTGCCAGCAGTCCCCCAGGGGGGACTCAGCCCCAGCATTTT.

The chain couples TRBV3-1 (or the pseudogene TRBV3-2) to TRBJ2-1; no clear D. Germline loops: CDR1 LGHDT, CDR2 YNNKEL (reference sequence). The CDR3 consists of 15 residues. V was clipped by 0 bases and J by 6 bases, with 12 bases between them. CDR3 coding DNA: TGTGCCAGCAGCCAAGAAGGTCTTGGGCCCAATGAGCAGTTCTTC. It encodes CASSQEGLGPNEQFF.

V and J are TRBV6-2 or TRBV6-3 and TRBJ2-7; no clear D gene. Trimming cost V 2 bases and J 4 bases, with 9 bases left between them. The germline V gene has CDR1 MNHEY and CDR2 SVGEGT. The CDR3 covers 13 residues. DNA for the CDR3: TGTGCCAGCAGTTACCTCGGCCATTACGAGCAGTACTTC. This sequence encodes CASSYLGHYEQYF.

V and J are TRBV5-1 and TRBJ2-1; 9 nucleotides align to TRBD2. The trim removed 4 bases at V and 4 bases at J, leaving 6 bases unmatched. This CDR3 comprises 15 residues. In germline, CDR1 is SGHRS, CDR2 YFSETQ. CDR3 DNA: TGCGCCAGCAGCAGGGTGACTAGCGGATACAATGAGCAGTTCTTC. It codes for CASSRVTSGYNEQFF.

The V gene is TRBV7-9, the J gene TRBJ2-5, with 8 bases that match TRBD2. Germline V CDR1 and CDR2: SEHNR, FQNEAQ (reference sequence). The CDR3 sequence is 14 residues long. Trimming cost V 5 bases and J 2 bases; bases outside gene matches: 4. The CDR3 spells CASSGSGKQETQYF. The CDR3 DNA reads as TGTGCCAGCAGCGGTAGCGGGAAACAAGAGACCCAGTACTTC.

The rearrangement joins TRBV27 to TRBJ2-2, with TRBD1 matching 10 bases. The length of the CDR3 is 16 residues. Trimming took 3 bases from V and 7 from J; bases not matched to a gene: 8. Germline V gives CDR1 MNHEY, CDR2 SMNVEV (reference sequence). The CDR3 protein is CASSFYAGTGVGELFF. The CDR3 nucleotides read TGTGCCAGCAGTTTCTATGCCGGGACAGGGGTCGGGGAGCTGTTTTTT.

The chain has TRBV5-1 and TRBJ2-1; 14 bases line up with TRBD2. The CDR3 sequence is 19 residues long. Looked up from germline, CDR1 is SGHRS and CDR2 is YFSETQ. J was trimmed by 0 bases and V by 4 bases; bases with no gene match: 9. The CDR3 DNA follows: TGCGCCAGCAGCATCCTCGGACTAGCGGGAGGCAGCTCCTACAATGAGCAGTTCTTC. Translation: CASSILGLAGGSSYNEQFF. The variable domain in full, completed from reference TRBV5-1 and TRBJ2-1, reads KAGVTQTPRYLIKTRGQQVTLSCSPISGHRSVSWYQQTPGQGLQFLFEYFSETQRNKGNFPGRFSGRQFSNSRSEMNVSTLELGDSALYLCASSILGLAGGSSYNEQFFGPGTRLTVL.

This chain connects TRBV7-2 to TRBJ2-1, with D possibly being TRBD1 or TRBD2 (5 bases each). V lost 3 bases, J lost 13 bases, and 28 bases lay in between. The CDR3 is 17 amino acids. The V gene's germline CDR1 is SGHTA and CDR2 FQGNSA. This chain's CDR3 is CASSFGFGGITNTEQFF. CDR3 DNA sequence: TGTGCCAGCAGCTTCGGGTTTGGGGGAATAACGAACACCGAACAGTTCTTC.

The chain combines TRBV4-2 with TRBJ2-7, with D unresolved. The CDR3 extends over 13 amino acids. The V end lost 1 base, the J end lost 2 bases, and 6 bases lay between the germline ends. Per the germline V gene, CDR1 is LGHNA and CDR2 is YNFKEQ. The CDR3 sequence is CASSQVSAYEQYF. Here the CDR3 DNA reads TGTGCCAGCAGCCAAGTGTCTGCCTACGAGCAGTACTTC.

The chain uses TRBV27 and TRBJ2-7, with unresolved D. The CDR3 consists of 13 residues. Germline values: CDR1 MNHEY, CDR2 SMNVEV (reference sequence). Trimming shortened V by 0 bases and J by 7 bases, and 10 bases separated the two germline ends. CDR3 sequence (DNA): TGTGCCAGCAGTTTATCTACAGCGCTTGAGCAGTACTTC. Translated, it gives CASSLSTALEQYF.

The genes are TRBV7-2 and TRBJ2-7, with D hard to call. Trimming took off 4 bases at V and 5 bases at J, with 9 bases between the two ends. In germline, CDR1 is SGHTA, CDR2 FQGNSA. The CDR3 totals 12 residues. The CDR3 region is CASSSTVHEQYF. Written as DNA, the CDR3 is TGTGCCAGCAGCTCCACGGTCCACGAGCAGTACTTC.

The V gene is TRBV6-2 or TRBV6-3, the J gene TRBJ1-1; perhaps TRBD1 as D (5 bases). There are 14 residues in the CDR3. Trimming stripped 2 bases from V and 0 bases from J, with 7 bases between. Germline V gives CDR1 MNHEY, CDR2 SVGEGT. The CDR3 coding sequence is TGTGCCAGCAGTTACGGGGGAATGAACACTGAAGCTTTCTTT. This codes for CASSYGGMNTEAFF.

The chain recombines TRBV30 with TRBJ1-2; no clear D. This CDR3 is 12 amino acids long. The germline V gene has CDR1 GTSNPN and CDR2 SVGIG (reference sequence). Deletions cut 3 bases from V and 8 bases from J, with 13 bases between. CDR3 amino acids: CAWSPTLGGYTF. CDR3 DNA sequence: TGTGCCTGGAGCCCGACGTTGGGCGGCTACACCTTC.

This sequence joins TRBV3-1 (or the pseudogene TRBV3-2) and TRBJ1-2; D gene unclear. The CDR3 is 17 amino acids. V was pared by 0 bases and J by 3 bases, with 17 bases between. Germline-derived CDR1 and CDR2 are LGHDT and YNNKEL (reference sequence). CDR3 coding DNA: TGTGCCAGCAGCCAAGATCGGCGCCAGAAATGGGACTATGGCTACACCTTC. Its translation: CASSQDRRQKWDYGYTF.

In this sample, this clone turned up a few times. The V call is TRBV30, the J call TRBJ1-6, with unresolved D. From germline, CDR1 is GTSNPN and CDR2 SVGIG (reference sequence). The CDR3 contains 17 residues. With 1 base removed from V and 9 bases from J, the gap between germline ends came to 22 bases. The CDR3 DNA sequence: TGTGCCTGGAGTGGAATCTTGGAAATGGGGAGAGGTTCACCCCTCCACTTT. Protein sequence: CAWSGILEMGRGSPLHF.